Reported below is one TCR beta chain. This specimen belongs to a study of blood T cell repertoires in COVID-19. Study details: Samples taken during acute and convalescent COVID-19 were collected in the United States, Italy and Spain. PBMCs, B-cell-depleted T cells, or T cells were the source of the cDNA or gDNA that made up the material.

Source study methods: Estimation of nucleated cell counts was performed using reference gene primer amplification. Sequenced by immunoSEQ multiplex PCR; TCRdb stores in-frame clones only, minus some. Clonal size and the V and J genes are those of that table, whereas D and trimming came from the DNA. The sample contains roughly 59,000 clones, over 75% of which appear only once. Unmatched junction bases numbered 9, after V lost 2 bases and J lost 2 bases. This CDR3 comprises 16 residues. CDR1 MNHEY and CDR2 SVGAGI come from the germline V gene. The chain employs TRBV6-5 and TRBJ2-7, with 7 bases aligning to TRBD2. The sequenced sample consisted of peripheral blood. The TCR was taken from a human donor in a cohort sampled during active COVID-19. The CDR3 is CASSYAGGRSPYEQYF. CDR3 bases: TGTGCCAGCAGTTACGCGGGCGGGAGAAGTCCCTACGAGCAGTACTTC.